This T cell receptor beta chain was obtained from a study of blood T cell repertoires in COVID-19. At the level of the study: T cells, B-cell-depleted T cells, or PBMCs provided the cDNA or gDNA that served as material.

With 5 bases removed from V and 7 bases from J, the gap between germline ends came to 20 bases. In germline, CDR1 is MNHEY, CDR2 SVGAGI. The CDR3 runs to 15 residues. As processed by the authors: Amplification from reference gene primers served as the basis for estimated nucleated cell counts. TCRdb's copy holds only in-frame clones and misses some; the assay was immunoSEQ multiplex PCR. V, J and clone size are those of that table, while D and trimming were read from the DNA. The sample has roughly 150,000 clones, just over 90% seen once. Seattle's cohort entered during active infection and was followed longitudinally.

The clonotype comes from a woman in her sixties with COVID-19, enrolled during active disease. Sequenced sample: peripheral blood. The chain is built from TRBV6-5 and TRBJ1-2; a possible D gene is TRBD1 (6 bases). CDR3 coding DNA: TGTGCCAGCAGTCCAGGGGAGGGCCCAGCCCTTGGCTACACCTTC. Translated: CASSPGEGPALGYTF.